These T cell receptor beta chains were read from a single sample in a study of regulatory T cells in long-lasting Graves disease. In TCRdb, the multiplex PCR reads were re-called with MiXCR into one record per CDR3 protein. The repertoire holds approximately 400,000 distinct CDR3 sequences, with 23% as singletons. Source: peripheral blood mononuclear cells (PBMCs), taken when the disease was refractory, from a patient treated with antithyroid drugs. All receptors derive from a woman in her thirties or forties with Graves disease. The CDR3 runs from the conserved cysteine through the conserved F or W. Fields, in order: J gene, CDR3 length, V gene, CDR3 protein.

TRBJ1-5,18,TRBV20-1,CSASGNRPGQQSNQPQHF
TRBJ2-7,12,TRBV7-9,CASSSEVYEQYF
TRBJ2-7,15,TRBV20-1,CSASPVDRGSYEQYF
TRBJ1-1,12,TRBV28,CATGLLNTEAFF
TRBJ2-7,13,TRBV18,CASSPREFYEQYF
TRBJ2-6,17,TRBV5-5,CASSLQTGYSGANVLTF
TRBJ2-7,13,TRBV6-1,CASSHFPTYEQYF
TRBJ1-5,14,TRBV19,CASSPRTGGRPQHF
TRBJ1-5,15,TRBV19,CASSRDGLGNQPQHF
TRBJ1-2,13,TRBV7-9,CASINSGASGYTF
TRBJ1-6,15,TRBV5-1,CASSRTGGEGSPLHF
TRBJ1-1,15,TRBV7-2,CASSLAETVNTEAFF
TRBJ2-7,13,TRBV28,CASSIGTGDEQYF
TRBJ2-7,16,TRBV11-2,CASRGLRGPSTYEQYF
TRBJ2-1,15,TRBV13,CASSFGKSSYNEQFF
TRBJ1-4,11,TRBV7-9,CASSPNEKLFF
TRBJ1-3,16,TRBV28,CASSSSGRYSGNTIYF
TRBJ1-1,15,TRBV6-1,CASSENRDPSTEAFF